This TCR beta chain was obtained from a study of blood T cell repertoires in COVID-19. Germline-derived CDR1 and CDR2 are GTSNPN and SVGIG (reference sequence). The CDR3 is 13 residues long. After removal of 0 bases from V and 8 bases from J, the junction contained 1 base not matched to a gene. Method: immunoSEQ multiplex PCR; TCRdb's copy keeps in-frame clones and lacks some. Among over 150,000 clones, approximately 90% were seen once, and the ten largest hold around 5%. The clonotype originates from a man aged 18 to 35 with COVID-19, enrolled during active disease. This chain connects TRBV30 to TRBJ1-6, with 7 bases fitting TRBD1. Specimen: peripheral blood. This CDR3 reads CAWSVQGDSPLHF. CDR3 coding DNA: TGTGCCTGGAGTGTTCAGGGGGATTCACCCCTCCACTTT.